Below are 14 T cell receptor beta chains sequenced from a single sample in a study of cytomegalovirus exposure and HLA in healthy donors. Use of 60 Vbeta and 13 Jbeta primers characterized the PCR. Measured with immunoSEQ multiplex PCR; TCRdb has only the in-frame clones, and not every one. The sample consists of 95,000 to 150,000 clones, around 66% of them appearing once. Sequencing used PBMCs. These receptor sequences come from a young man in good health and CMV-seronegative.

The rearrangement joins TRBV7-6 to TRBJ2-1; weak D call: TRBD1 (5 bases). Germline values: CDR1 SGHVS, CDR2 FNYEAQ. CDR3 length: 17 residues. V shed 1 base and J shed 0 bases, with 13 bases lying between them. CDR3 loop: CASSLVKGSSSYNEQFF. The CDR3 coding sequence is TGTGCCAGCAGCTTAGTCAAGGGGTCTAGCTCCTACAATGAGCAGTTCTTC. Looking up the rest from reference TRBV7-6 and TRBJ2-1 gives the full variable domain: GAGVSQSPRYKVTKRGQDVALRCDPISGHVSLYWYRQALGQGPEFLTYFNYEAQQDKSGLPNDRFSAERPEGSISTLTIQRTEQRDSAMYRCASSLVKGSSSYNEQFFGPGTRLTVL.

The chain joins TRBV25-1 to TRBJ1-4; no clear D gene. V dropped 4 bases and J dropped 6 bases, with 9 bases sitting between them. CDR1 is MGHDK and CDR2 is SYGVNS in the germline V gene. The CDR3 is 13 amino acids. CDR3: CASSASEYEKLFF. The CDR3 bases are TGTGCCAGCAGTGCCTCGGAGTATGAAAAACTGTTTTTT.

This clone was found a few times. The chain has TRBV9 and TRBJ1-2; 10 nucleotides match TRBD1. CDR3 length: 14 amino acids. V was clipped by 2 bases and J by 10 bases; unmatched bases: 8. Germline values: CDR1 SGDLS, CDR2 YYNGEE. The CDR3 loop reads CASSVDRGLSIYTF. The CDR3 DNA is TGTGCCAGCAGCGTCGACAGGGGGCTTAGTATCTACACCTTC.

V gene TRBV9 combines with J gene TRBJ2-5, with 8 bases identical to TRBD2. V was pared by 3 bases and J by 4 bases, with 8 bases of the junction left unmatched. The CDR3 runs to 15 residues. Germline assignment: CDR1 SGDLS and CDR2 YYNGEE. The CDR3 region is CASSGTGTSRETQYF. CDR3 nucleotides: TGTGCCAGCAGCGGCACCGGGACTAGTAGAGAGACCCAGTACTTC.

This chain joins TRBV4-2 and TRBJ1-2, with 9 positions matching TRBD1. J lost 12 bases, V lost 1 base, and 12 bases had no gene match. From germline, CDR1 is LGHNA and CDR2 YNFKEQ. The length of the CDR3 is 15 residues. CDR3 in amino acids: CASSQGEGGDRVHTF. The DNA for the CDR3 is TGTGCCAGCAGCCAAGGAGAAGGGGGGGACAGGGTCCACACCTTC.

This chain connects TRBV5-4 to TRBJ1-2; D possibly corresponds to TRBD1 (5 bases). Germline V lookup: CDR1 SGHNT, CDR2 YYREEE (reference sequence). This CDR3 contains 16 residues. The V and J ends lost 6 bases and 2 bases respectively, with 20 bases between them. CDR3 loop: CASTGGVGSSNYGYTF. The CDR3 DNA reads TGTGCCAGCACCGGGGGGGTGGGCAGTTCGAACTATGGCTACACCTTC. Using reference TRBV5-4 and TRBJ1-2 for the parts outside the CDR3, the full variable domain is ETGVTQSPTHLIKTRGQQVTLRCSSQSGHNTVSWYQQALGQGPQFIFQYYREEENGRGNFPPRFSGLQFPNYSSELNVNALELDDSALYLCASTGGVGSSNYGYTFGSGTRLTVV.

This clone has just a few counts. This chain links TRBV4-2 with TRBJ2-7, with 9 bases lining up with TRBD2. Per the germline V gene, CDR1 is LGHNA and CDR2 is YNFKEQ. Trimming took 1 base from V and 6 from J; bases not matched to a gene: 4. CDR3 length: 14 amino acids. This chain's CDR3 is CASSQGASGTEQYF. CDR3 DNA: TGTGCCAGCAGCCAAGGGGCTAGCGGGACCGAGCAGTACTTC.

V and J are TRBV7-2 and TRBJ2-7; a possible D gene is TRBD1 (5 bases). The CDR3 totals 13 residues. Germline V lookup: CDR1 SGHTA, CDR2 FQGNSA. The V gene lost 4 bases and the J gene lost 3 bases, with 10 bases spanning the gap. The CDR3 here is CASSSEDSYEQYF. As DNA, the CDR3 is TGTGCCAGCAGCTCAGAAGACAGCTACGAGCAGTACTTC.

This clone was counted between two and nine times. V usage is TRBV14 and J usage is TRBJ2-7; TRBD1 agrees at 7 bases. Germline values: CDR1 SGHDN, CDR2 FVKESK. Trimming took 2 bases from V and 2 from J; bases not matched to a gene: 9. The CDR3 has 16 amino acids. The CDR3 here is CASSQFPGQETYEQYF. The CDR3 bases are TGTGCCAGCAGCCAATTTCCCGGACAGGAAACCTACGAGCAGTACTTC.

This CDR3 reads CSVEEDTQYF. CDR3 bases: TGCAGTGTGGAGGAAGATACGCAGTATTTT. The gene calls are TRBV20-1 and TRBJ2-3; D might be TRBD2 (5 bases). Germline values: CDR1 DFQATT, CDR2 SNEGSKA (reference sequence). V lost 7 bases to trimming and J lost 5 bases, with 7 bases between them. This CDR3 is built from 10 residues.

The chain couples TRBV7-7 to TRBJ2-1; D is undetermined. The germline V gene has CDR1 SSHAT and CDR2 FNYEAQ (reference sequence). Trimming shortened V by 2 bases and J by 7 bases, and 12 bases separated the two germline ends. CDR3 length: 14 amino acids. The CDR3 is CASSLSPGSNEQFF. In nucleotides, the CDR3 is TGTGCCAGCAGCTTAAGTCCAGGAAGTAATGAGCAGTTCTTC. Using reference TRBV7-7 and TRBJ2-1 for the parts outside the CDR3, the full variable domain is GAGVSQSPRYKVTKRGQDVTLRCDPISSHATLYWYQQALGQGPEFLTYFNYEAQPDKSGLPSDRFSAERPEGSISTLTIQRTEQRDSAMYRCASSLSPGSNEQFFGPGTRLTVL.

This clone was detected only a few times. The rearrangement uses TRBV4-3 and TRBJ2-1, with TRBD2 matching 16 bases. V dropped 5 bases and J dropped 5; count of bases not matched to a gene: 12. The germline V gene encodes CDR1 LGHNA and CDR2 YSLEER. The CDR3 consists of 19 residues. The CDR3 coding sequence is TGCGCCAGCAGCGTACTGGGACTAGCGGGAGGGCCTTCCCACAATGAGCAGTTCTTC. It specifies CASSVLGLAGGPSHNEQFF.

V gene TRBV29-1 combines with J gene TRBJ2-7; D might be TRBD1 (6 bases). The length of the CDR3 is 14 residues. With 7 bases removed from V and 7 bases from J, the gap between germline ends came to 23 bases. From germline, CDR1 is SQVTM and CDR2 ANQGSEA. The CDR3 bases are TGCAGCGCCGGGGTGGGACAAGGCCTTTGGGAGCAGTACTTC. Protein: CSAGVGQGLWEQYF.

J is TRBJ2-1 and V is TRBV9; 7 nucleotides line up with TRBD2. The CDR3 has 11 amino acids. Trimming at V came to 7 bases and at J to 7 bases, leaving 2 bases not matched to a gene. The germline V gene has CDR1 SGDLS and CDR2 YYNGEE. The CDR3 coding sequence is TGTGCCAGCGGGGGGGTGAATGAGCAGTTCTTC. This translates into CASGGVNEQFF. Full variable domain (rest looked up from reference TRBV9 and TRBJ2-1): DSGVTQTPKHLITATGQRVTLRCSPRSGDLSVYWYQQSLDQGLQFLIQYYNGEERAKGNILERFSAQQFPDLHSELNLSSLELGDSALYFCASGGVNEQFFGPGTRLTVL.